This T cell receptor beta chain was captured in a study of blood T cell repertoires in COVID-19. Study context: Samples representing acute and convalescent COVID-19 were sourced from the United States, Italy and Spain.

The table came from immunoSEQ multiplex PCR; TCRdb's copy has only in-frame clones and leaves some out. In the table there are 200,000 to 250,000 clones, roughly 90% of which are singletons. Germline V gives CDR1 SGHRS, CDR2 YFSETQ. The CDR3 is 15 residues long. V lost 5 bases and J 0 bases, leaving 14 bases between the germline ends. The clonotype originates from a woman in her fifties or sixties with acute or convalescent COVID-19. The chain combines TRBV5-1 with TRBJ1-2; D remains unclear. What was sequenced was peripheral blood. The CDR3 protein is CASRVTESPNYGYTF. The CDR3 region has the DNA TGCGCCAGCAGGGTAACGGAGTCCCCTAACTATGGCTACACCTTC. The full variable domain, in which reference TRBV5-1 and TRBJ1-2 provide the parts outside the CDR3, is KAGVTQTPRYLIKTRGQQVTLSCSPISGHRSVSWYQQTPGQGLQFLFEYFSETQRNKGNFPGRFSGRQFSNSRSEMNVSTLELGDSALYLCASRVTESPNYGYTFGSGTRLTVV.